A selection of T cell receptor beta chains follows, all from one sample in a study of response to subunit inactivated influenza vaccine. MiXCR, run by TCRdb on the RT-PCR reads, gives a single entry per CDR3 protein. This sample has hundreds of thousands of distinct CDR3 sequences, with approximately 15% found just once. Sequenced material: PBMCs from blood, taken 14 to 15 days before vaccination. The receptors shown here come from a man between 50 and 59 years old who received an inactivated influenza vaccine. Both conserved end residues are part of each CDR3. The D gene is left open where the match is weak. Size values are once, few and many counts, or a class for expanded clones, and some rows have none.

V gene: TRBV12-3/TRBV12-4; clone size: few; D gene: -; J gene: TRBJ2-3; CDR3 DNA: TGTGCCAGCAGTTTCATTTCTTGGGACCCTGGGGAAGATACGCAGTATTTT; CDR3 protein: CASSFISWDPGEDTQYF
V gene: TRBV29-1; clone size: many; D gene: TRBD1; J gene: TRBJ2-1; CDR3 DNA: TGCAGCGTACAAAGGACAGGGAATGAGCAGTTCTTC; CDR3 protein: CSVQRTGNEQFF
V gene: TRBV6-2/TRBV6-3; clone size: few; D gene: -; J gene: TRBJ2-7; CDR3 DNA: TGTGCCAGCAGTTATAGTGTGGTTCCGCGGGTGGTCTACGAGCAGTACTTC; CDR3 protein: CASSYSVVPRVVYEQYF
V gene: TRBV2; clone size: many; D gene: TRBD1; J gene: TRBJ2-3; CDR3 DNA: TGTGCCAGCAGACCCGGGACAGGGGGTCAAGATACGCAGTATTTT; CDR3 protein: CASRPGTGGQDTQYF
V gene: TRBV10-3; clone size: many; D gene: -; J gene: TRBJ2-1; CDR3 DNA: TGTGCCATCGGGGAGTCTGGGCTAGCCAACTACAATGAGCAGTTCTTC; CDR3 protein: CAIGESGLANYNEQFF
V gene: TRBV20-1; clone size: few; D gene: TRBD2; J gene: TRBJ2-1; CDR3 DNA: TGCAGTGCTAGGAGACTAGCGGGAGGTCATGAGCAGTTCTTC; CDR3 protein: CSARRLAGGHEQFF
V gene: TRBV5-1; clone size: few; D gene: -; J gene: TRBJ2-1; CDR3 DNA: TGCGCCAGCACCACTTGGGGGGGGCTGGAGAATAATGAGCAGTTCTTC; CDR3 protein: CASTTWGGLENNEQFF
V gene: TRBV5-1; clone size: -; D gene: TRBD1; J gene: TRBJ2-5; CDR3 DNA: TGCGCCAGCAGGCAGGGGACAGTCCCACGGACCCAGTACTTC; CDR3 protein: CASRQGTVPRTQYF
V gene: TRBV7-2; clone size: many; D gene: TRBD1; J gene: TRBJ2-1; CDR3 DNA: TGTGCCAGCAGCCGAGCACAGGGGTACAATGAGCAGTTCTTC; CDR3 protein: CASSRAQGYNEQFF
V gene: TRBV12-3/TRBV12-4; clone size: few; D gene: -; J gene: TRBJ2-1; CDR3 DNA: TGTGCCAGCAGGAGACTGGGGGCCTTTGAGCAGTTCTTC; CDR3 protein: CASRRLGAFEQFF
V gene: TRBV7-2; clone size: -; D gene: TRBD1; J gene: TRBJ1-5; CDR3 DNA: TGTGCCAGCAGCTTAGAGACAGGGGGCGGCAATCAGCCCCAGCATTTT; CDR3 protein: CASSLETGGGNQPQHF
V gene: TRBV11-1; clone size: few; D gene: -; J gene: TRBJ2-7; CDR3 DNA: TGTGCCAGCAGCCTTTTGTCCGGGAGAGACACCTACGAGCAGTACTTC; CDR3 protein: CASSLLSGRDTYEQYF
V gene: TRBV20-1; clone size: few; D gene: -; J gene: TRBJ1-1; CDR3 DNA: TGCAGTGCTAACAGGCTGAGGAACACTGAAGCTTTCTTT; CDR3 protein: CSANRLRNTEAFF
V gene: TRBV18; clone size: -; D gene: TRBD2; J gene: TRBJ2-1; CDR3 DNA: TGTGCCAGCTCTCACCCGGGGACTAAACTGTTCTTC; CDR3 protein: CASSHPGTKLFF
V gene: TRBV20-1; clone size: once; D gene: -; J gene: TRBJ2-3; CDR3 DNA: TGCAGGGTAGGGTGGGAAACGATCTCAGATACGCAGTATTTT; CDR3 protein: CRVGWETISDTQYF
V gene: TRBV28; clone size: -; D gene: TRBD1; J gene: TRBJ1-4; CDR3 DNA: TGTGCCAGCACCTTCACACAGGGGGCTATTGAAAAACTGTTTTTT; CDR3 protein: CASTFTQGAIEKLFF
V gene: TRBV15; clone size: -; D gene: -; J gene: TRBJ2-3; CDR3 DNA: TGTGCCACCAGCAGAGTAGAAACAGATACGCAGTATTTT; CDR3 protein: CATSRVETDTQYF
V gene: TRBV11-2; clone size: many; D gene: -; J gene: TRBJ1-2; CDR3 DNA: TGTGCCAGCAGCTTGTACAGGGTCGGCTATGGCTACACCTTC; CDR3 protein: CASSLYRVGYGYTF
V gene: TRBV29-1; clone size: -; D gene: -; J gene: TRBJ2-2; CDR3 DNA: TGCAGCGTTCGAGGACATAAAACCGGGGAGCTGTTTTTT; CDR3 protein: CSVRGHKTGELFF
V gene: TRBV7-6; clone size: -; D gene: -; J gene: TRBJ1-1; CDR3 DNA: TGTGCCAGCAGCTTTTCGCCAGGGCCGAACACTGAAGCTTTCTTT; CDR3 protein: CASSFSPGPNTEAFF
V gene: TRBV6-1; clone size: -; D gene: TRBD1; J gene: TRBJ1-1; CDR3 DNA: TGTGCCAGCAGTCCCAGACAGGGACCCGAAGCTTTCTTT; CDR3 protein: CASSPRQGPEAFF
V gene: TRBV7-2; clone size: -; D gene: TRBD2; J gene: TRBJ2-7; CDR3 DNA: TGTGCCAGCAGCCTAGCGGGTATCGAGCAGTACTTC; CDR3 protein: CASSLAGIEQYF
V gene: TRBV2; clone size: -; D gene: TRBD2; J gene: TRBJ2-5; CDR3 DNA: TGTGCCAGCAGTGTTGCCCACGGGGGGGAGACCCAGTACTTC; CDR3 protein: CASSVAHGGETQYF
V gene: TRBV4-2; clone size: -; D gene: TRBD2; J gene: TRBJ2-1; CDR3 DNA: TGTGCCAGCAGCCAAGAAACTAGCGGAAGTAATGAGCAGTTCTTC; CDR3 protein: CASSQETSGSNEQFF
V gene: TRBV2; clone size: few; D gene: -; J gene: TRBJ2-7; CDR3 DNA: TGTGCCAGCAGTGAATTAGGCGGTAGCTCCTACGAGCAGTACTTC; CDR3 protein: CASSELGGSSYEQYF
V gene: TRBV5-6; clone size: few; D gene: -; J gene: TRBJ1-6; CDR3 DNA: TGTGCCAGCAGCTTGAAGCAGGGCGTCTCCTATAATTCACCCCTCCACTTT; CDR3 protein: CASSLKQGVSYNSPLHF